This T cell receptor beta chain was identified during a study of T cells in Graves' hyperthyroidism and ophthalmopathy. Study-wide results and caveats: In validation, the model predicted ophthalmopathy. These predictions came a median roughly seven months before onset.

The CDR3 runs to 14 residues. With 10 bases removed from V and 1 base from J, the gap between germline ends came to 14 bases. Germline-derived CDR1 and CDR2 are MNHNS and SASEGT. Worth noting for this clonotype: The antigen is not known.

There were TCR beta CDR3 regions amplified from RNA transcripts. The HTBI primer set drove a first-round RT-PCR of the TCR CDR3. Using its own MiXCR run on the multiplex PCR reads, TCRdb lists one record per CDR3 protein. This table holds about 260,000 distinct CDR3 sequences, about 25% found once. The chain links TRBV6-1 to TRBJ1-5, with D possibly matching TRBD1 (6 bases). The source is a man aged 40-50 years with Graves' hyperthyroidism that later progressed to Graves' ophthalmopathy. The sequenced sample consisted of blood. The DNA for the CDR3 is TGTGCCACTAGGGGGGGGTCCAGCAATCAGCCCCAGCATTTT. Residues: CATRGGSSNQPQHF.